Reported below is one T cell receptor beta chain. In the original analysis: For nucleated cells, counts were estimated from reference gene primer amplification. The assay was immunoSEQ multiplex PCR, and TCRdb's table has in-frame clones only and misses some. That table supplies the V and J calls and clone size; D and trimming were determined from the DNA. The sample contains hundreds of thousands of clones, approximately 91% of which appear only once. The record originates from a study of blood T cell repertoires in COVID-19. Study-level background: The United States, Italy and Spain provided the acute and convalescent COVID-19 samples. PBMCs, B-cell-depleted T cells, or T cells provided the cDNA or gDNA that made up the material.

Trimming left V 0 bases short and J 10 bases short, with 21 bases between. This CDR3 is 15 amino acids long. The germline CDR1 and CDR2 sequences are GTSNPN and SVGIG (reference sequence). This chain connects TRBV30 to TRBJ1-1; D might be TRBD1 (6 bases). The receptor comes from a woman aged 55 to 70 with acute or convalescent COVID-19. Sequencing was done on a sample of peripheral blood. In DNA, the CDR3 is TGTGCCTGGAGTGTCAGGGGACCCGCCATGTCGGGAGCTTTCTTT. Its translation: CAWSVRGPAMSGAFF.